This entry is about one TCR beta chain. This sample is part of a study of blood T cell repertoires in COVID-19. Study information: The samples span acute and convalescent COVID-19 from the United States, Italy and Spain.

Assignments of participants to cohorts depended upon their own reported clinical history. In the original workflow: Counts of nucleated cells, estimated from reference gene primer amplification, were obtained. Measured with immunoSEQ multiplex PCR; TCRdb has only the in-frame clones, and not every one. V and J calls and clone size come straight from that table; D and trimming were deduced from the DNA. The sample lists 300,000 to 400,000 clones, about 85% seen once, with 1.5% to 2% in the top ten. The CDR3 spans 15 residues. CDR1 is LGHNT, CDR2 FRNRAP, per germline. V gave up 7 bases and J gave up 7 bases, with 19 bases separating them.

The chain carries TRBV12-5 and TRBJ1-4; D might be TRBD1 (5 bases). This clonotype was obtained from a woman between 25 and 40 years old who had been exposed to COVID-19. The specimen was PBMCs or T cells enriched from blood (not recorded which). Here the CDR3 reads CASAQKGGASEKLFF. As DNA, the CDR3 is TGTGCTAGTGCCCAGAAAGGAGGGGCAAGTGAAAAACTGTTTTTT.